The source of this TCR beta chain is a study of T cell responses to AZD1222 COVID-19 vaccine. Study overall: Pooling covered second doses at about 4 or about 12 weeks.

Sequencing used immunoSEQ multiplex PCR; TCRdb keeps in-frame clones, though not all of them. The sample lists about 60,000 clones, roughly 89% occurring once. Trimming took off 1 base at V and 0 bases at J, with 10 bases between the two ends. Germline V lookup: CDR1 SGHRS, CDR2 YFSETQ. This CDR3 region has 15 residues. The chain is built from TRBV5-1 and TRBJ2-5, with D maybe TRBD1 (6 bases). The input for sequencing was peripheral blood, taken on day 0 of AZD1222 vaccination. The sequence was obtained from an adult in good health. The CDR3 DNA is TGCGCCAGCAGCTTGACAGGGAAGTACCAAGAGACCCAGTACTTC. Protein: CASSLTGKYQETQYF.